A selection of T cell receptor beta chains follows, all from one sample in a study of blood T cell repertoires in COVID-19. The method was immunoSEQ multiplex PCR; TCRdb's version includes in-frame clones alone and lacks a portion of them. The table has tens of thousands of clones, about nine tenths seen once. Sequences were obtained from peripheral blood. The receptor source for this set is a man in his 70s with active or convalescent COVID-19. The CDR3 runs from the conserved cysteine through the conserved F or W. Each record gives: V gene, clone size, D gene, J gene, CDR3 DNA, CDR3 protein. The D gene is left open where the match is weak. Clone size appears in some rows only: once, few, many, or a class for an expanded clone.

V gene: TRBV5-6; clone size: .; D gene: TRBD1; J gene: TRBJ2-1; CDR3 DNA: TGTGCCAGCAGCTCTTCTGGGGACAGGGGGAGAAATGAGCAGTTCTTC; CDR3 protein: CASSSSGDRGRNEQFF
V gene: TRBV5-1; clone size: .; D gene: .; J gene: TRBJ1-1; CDR3 DNA: TGCGCCAGCAGCTTGGAACAGGTCTACATGAACACTGAAGCTTTCTTT; CDR3 protein: CASSLEQVYMNTEAFF
V gene: TRBV2; clone size: .; D gene: .; J gene: TRBJ1-4; CDR3 DNA: TGTGCCAGCAGCGGCGACATATTATGGGAAAAACTGTTTTTT; CDR3 protein: CASSGDILWEKLFF
V gene: TRBV9; clone size: .; D gene: TRBD1; J gene: TRBJ1-1; CDR3 DNA: TGTGCCAGCAGCGTAGTGGACAGGGGAGCCTTAGAAGCTTTCTTT; CDR3 protein: CASSVVDRGALEAFF
V gene: TRBV9; clone size: .; D gene: .; J gene: TRBJ1-2; CDR3 DNA: TGTGCCAGCAGCGTAGGCCAGGTCCCTAACTATGGCTACACCTTC; CDR3 protein: CASSVGQVPNYGYTF
V gene: TRBV24-1; clone size: .; D gene: .; J gene: TRBJ2-1; CDR3 DNA: TGTGCCACCAGCTACGCCGGCTCCTACAATGAGCAGTTCTTC; CDR3 protein: CATSYAGSYNEQFF
V gene: TRBV4-1; clone size: .; D gene: TRBD1; J gene: TRBJ2-1; CDR3 DNA: TGCGCCAGCAGCCAACGGACAGGGGGGAATGAGCAGTTCTTC; CDR3 protein: CASSQRTGGNEQFF
V gene: TRBV19; clone size: .; D gene: .; J gene: TRBJ2-5; CDR3 DNA: TGTGCCAGTAAATTGGAGGGGGGGCCGAAGTTGGAGACCCAGTACTTC; CDR3 protein: CASKLEGGPKLETQYF
V gene: TRBV9; clone size: .; D gene: .; J gene: TRBJ1-2; CDR3 DNA: TGTGCCAGCACCCTTACTGCGCTCCCCCTATATGGCTACACCTTC; CDR3 protein: CASTLTALPLYGYTF
V gene: TRBV24-1; clone size: .; D gene: .; J gene: TRBJ1-5; CDR3 DNA: TGTGCCACCAGTGTAGGGGTAGGCGAACAGCCCCAGCATTTT; CDR3 protein: CATSVGVGEQPQHF
V gene: TRBV28; clone size: many; D gene: .; J gene: TRBJ1-2; CDR3 DNA: TGTGCCAGCAGTTTCGGGACAAGTCTCTATGGCTACACCTTC; CDR3 protein: CASSFGTSLYGYTF
V gene: TRBV5-1; clone size: .; D gene: .; J gene: TRBJ1-5; CDR3 DNA: TGCGCCAGCAGCCTGACAGGCCCCAATCAGCCCCAGCATTTT; CDR3 protein: CASSLTGPNQPQHF
V gene: TRBV4-2; clone size: .; D gene: .; J gene: TRBJ1-2; CDR3 DNA: TGTGCCAGCAGCCAAGGCGTAAGCTATGGCTACACCTTC; CDR3 protein: CASSQGVSYGYTF
V gene: TRBV29-1; clone size: once; D gene: .; J gene: TRBJ1-1; CDR3 DNA: TGCAGCACCACAGTGGGCACTGAAGCTTTCTTT; CDR3 protein: CSTTVGTEAFF
V gene: TRBV5-6; clone size: .; D gene: TRBD1; J gene: TRBJ2-7; CDR3 DNA: TGTGCCAGCAGCTCCGGGACAGGGGCCTACGAGCAGTACTTC; CDR3 protein: CASSSGTGAYEQYF
V gene: TRBV10-2; clone size: once; D gene: TRBD1; J gene: TRBJ1-1; CDR3 DNA: TGCGCCAGCACCGTCGAACCGGGACAGGGGATAACTGAAGCTTTCTTT; CDR3 protein: CASTVEPGQGITEAFF
V gene: TRBV3-1/TRBV3-2; clone size: .; D gene: .; J gene: TRBJ2-7; CDR3 DNA: TGTGCCAGCAGCCAAGATCCGCTAGGTCGAGGAGAGCAGTACTTC; CDR3 protein: CASSQDPLGRGEQYF
V gene: TRBV6-2/TRBV6-3; clone size: .; D gene: TRBD2; J gene: TRBJ2-5; CDR3 DNA: TGTGCCAGCAGTCCGCGACTTGGGCTAGCGGGGATGGAGACCCAGTACTTC; CDR3 protein: CASSPRLGLAGMETQYF
V gene: TRBV5-1; clone size: .; D gene: .; J gene: TRBJ2-6; CDR3 DNA: TGCGCCAGCACCAACGGAGGCCCCGGGGCCAACGTCCTGACTTTC; CDR3 protein: CASTNGGPGANVLTF
V gene: TRBV18; clone size: once; D gene: TRBD1; J gene: TRBJ1-5; CDR3 DNA: TGTGCCAGCTCACCACCAATATCAGGGGGCGGTCAGCCCCAGCATTTT; CDR3 protein: CASSPPISGGGQPQHF
V gene: TRBV18; clone size: .; D gene: .; J gene: TRBJ2-1; CDR3 DNA: TGTGCCAGCTCACGGGGCCTGGTTAACAATGAGCAGTTCTTC; CDR3 protein: CASSRGLVNNEQFF
V gene: TRBV5-1; clone size: .; D gene: TRBD2; J gene: TRBJ2-1; CDR3 DNA: TGCGCCAGCAGCTTATGGCGGGGGGGCGCCAATGAGCAGTTCTTC; CDR3 protein: CASSLWRGGANEQFF
V gene: TRBV28; clone size: .; D gene: .; J gene: TRBJ1-2; CDR3 DNA: TGTGCCAGCAGTTTACCGGGGAACTATGGCTACACCTTC; CDR3 protein: CASSLPGNYGYTF
V gene: TRBV7-8; clone size: once; D gene: .; J gene: TRBJ1-6; CDR3 DNA: TGTGCCAGCAGCTTAGCCGAGGCCGGGTTTTCACCCCTCCACTTT; CDR3 protein: CASSLAEAGFSPLHF
V gene: TRBV5-1; clone size: once; D gene: .; J gene: TRBJ1-1; CDR3 DNA: TGCGCCAGCAGCTTGGGAGAGAACACTGAAGCTTTCTTT; CDR3 protein: CASSLGENTEAFF
V gene: TRBV6-2/TRBV6-3; clone size: .; D gene: TRBD2; J gene: TRBJ2-7; CDR3 DNA: TGTGCCAGCAGTCGCAACACCGGGACTAGCCTTTCCTACGAGCAGTACTTC; CDR3 protein: CASSRNTGTSLSYEQYF
V gene: TRBV7-3; clone size: .; D gene: TRBD1; J gene: TRBJ1-4; CDR3 DNA: TGTGCCAGCAGCTTACGACAGGGAGAAAAACTGTTTTTT; CDR3 protein: CASSLRQGEKLFF
V gene: TRBV12-3/TRBV12-4; clone size: .; D gene: .; J gene: TRBJ1-3; CDR3 DNA: TGTGCCAGCAGTAATTTGGCAAACACCATATATTTT; CDR3 protein: CASSNLANTIYF